This T cell receptor beta chain derives from a study of T cell responses to AZD1222 COVID-19 vaccine. Study context: Pooling covered second doses at about 4 or about 12 weeks.

The study, taken as a whole, reports: Two doses of AZD1222 preceded a rise in Spike-specific TCR breadth and depth. There were mostly white British donors and more females than males, and clonal diversity was possibly underestimated. Among AZD1222 vaccinees, only five or six were seropositive at baseline.

Profiling relied on immunoSEQ multiplex PCR, and the TCRdb table lists in-frame clones only, not all of them. The table includes 100,000 to 150,000 clones, less than 90% detected once. CDR3 length: 17 amino acids. Germline CDR1 is SGHDT and CDR2 is YYEEEE. Trimming left V 0 bases short and J 1 base short, with 11 bases between. With respect to this clone: What it binds is unknown.

The chain employs TRBV5-6 and TRBJ1-6; unclear D gene. This specimen consisted of peripheral blood, obtained on day 0 of AZD1222 vaccination. The sequence derives from an adult in good health. CDR3 DNA: TGTGCCAGCAGCTTGGAAGAGACTAAATCCTATAATTCACCCCTCCACTTT. Protein: CASSLEETKSYNSPLHF.